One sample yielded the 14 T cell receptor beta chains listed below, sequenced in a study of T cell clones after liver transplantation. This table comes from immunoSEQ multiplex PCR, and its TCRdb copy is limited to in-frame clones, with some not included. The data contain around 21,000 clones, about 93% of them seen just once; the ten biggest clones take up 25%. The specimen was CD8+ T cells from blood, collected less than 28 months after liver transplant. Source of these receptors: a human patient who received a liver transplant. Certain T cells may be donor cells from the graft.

The CDR3, as DNA: TGTGCCAGCGGAAGCTCGGAAGTTAATCAGCCCCAGCATTTT. Amino acid sequence: CASGSSEVNQPQHF. J is TRBJ1-5 and V is TRBV28, with D unresolved. The CDR3 is 14 amino acids. Trimming left V 8 bases short and J 4 bases short, with 15 bases between. The germline V gene has CDR1 MDHEN and CDR2 SYDVKM.

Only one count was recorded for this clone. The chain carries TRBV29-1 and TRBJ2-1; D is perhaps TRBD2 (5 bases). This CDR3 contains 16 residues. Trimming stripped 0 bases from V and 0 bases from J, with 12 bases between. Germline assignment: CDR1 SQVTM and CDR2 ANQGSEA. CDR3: CSVEDPRSGSYNEQFF. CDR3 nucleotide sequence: TGCAGCGTTGAAGACCCCAGAAGCGGCTCCTACAATGAGCAGTTCTTC.

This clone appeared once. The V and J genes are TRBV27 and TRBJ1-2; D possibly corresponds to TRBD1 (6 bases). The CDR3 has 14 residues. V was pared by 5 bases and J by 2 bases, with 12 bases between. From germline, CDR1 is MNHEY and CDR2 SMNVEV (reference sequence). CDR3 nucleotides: TGTGCCAGCAGTACTCTGACAGGCAACTATGGCTACACCTTC. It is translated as CASSTLTGNYGYTF.

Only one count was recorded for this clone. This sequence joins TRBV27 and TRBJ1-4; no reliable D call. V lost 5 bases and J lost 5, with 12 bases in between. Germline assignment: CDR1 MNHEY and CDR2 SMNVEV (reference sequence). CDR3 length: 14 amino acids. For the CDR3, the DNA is TGTGCCAGCAGTCCCATAAGAGGGAATGAAAAACTGTTTTTT. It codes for CASSPIRGNEKLFF. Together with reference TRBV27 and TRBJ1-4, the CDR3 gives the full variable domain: EAQVTQNPRYLITVTGKKLTVTCSQNMNHEYMSWYRQDPGLGLRQIYYSMNVEVTDKGDVPEGYKVSRKEKRNFPLILESPSPNQTSLYFCASSPIRGNEKLFFGSGTQLSVL.

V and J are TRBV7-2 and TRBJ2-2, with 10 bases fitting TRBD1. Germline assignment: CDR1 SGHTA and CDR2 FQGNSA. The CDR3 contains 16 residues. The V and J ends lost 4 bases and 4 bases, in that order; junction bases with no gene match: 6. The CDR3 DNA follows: TGTGCCAGCAGCTCGGGGACAGGGGTGGGCACCGGGGAGCTGTTTTTT. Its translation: CASSSGTGVGTGELFF.

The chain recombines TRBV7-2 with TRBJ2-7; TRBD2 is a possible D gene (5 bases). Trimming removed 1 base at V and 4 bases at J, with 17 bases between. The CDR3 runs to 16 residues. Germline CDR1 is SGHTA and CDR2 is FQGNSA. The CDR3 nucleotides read TGTGCCAGCAGCTTAGGACTTGCGGAGGCGGCGTACGAGCAGTACTTC. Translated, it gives CASSLGLAEAAYEQYF.

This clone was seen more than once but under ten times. CDR3 nucleotide sequence: TGTGCCAGCAGGGCCGCAGGGGGCACTAATGAAAAACTGTTTTTT. It codes for CASRAAGGTNEKLFF. The J gene is TRBJ1-4, the V gene TRBV28; TRBD1 matches 8 bases. CDR1 is MDHEN and CDR2 is SYDVKM in the germline V gene. Germline trimming cut 6 bases from V and 2 bases from J; bases unmatched to any gene: 5. The CDR3 extends over 15 amino acids. The full variable domain, in which reference TRBV28 and TRBJ1-4 provide the parts outside the CDR3, is DVKVTQSSRYLVKRTGEKVFLECVQDMDHENMFWYRQDPGLGLRLIYFSYDVKMKEKGDIPEGYSVSREKKERFSLILESASTNQTSMYLCASRAAGGTNEKLFFGSGTQLSVL.

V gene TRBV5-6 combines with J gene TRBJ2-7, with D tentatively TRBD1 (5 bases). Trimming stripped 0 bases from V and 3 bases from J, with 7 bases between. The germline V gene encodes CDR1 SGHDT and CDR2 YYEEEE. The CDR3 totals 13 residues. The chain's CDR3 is CASSLGRDYEQYF. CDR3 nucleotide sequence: TGTGCCAGCAGCTTGGGCAGGGACTACGAGCAGTACTTC. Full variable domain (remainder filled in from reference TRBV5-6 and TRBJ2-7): DAGVTQSPTHLIKTRGQQVTLRCSPKSGHDTVSWYQQALGQGPQFIFQYYEEEERQRGNFPDRFSGHQFPNYSSELNVNALLLGDSALYLCASSLGRDYEQYFGPGTRLTVT.

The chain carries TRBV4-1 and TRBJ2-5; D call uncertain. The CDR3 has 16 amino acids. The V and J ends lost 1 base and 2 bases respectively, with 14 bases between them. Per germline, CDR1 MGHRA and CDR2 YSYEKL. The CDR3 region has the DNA TGCGCCAGCAGCCAAGTTTTCGAGGACCCACAAGAGACCCAGTACTTC. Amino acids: CASSQVFEDPQETQYF.

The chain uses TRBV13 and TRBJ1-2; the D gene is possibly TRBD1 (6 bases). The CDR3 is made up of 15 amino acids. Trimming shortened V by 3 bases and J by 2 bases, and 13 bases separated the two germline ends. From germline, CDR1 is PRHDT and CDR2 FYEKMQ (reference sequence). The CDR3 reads CASSFAPTGNYGYTF. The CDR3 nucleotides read TGTGCCAGCAGCTTCGCCCCGACAGGAAACTATGGCTACACCTTC.

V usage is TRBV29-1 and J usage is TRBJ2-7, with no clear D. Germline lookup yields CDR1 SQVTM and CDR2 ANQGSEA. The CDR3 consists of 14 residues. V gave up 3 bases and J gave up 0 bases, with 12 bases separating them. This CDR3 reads CSVEIATSSYEQYF. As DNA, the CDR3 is TGCAGCGTTGAGATTGCGACAAGCTCCTACGAGCAGTACTTC.

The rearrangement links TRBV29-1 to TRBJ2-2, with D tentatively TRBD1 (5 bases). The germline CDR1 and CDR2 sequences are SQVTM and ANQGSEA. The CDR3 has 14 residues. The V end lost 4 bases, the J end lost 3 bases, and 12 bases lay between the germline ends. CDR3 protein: CSVAQGFDTGELFF. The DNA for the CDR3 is TGCAGCGTTGCGCAGGGTTTTGACACCGGGGAGCTGTTTTTT.

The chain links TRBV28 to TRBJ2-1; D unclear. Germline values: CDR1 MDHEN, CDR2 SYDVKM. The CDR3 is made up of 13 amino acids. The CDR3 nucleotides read TGTGCTTGGGCCAAGAGCTCCTACAATGAGCAGTTCTTC. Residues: CAWAKSSYNEQFF.

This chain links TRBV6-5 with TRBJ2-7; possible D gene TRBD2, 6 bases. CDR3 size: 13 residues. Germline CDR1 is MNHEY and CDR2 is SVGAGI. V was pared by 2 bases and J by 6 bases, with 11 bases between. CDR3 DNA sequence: TGTGCCAGCAGTTACGGCCGGGAGTTCGAGCAGTACTTC. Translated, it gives CASSYGREFEQYF.